Listed here is a single T cell receptor (beta chain). The entry originates in a study of CXCR3-negative and CXCR3-positive naive CD8 T cells. The CDR3 is made up of 14 amino acids. The V gene's germline CDR1 is MDHEN and CDR2 SYDVKM. UMI-labeled TRB cDNA libraries were prepared by 5' RACE. From its re-call of the 5' RACE reads, TCRdb lists each CDR3 protein once, without DNA. The specimen's table records over 70,000 distinct CDR3 sequences. The clonotype comes from a human donor in good health. Some clones in this sample may be carry-over from other donors' samples. Sequencing was done on a sample of naive CXCR3- CD8+ T cells from blood. Sample subset: CD45RO-CCR7+CD27+CD95- naive CD8+ T cells lacking CXCR3 (TNR3-). The chain employs TRBV28 and TRBJ1-6; TCRdb designates TRBD1, a call that cannot be tested without DNA. The CDR3 loop reads CASSPTGEISPLHF.